This T cell receptor (beta chain) was profiled in a study of blood T cell repertoires in COVID-19. On the study more broadly: Both acute and convalescent COVID-19 samples were obtained from the United States, Italy and Spain.

Authors' analysis steps: Counts of nucleated cells, estimated from reference gene primer amplification, were obtained. Sequenced by immunoSEQ multiplex PCR; TCRdb stores in-frame clones only, minus some. Clone size and the V and J calls come from that table; the DNA yielded D and trimming. This sample has about 110,000 clones, with more than 65% found just once. The CDR3 spans 13 residues. Germline V gives CDR1 LNHDA, CDR2 SQIVND (reference sequence). Between the trimmed V and J ends, which lost 7 bases and 4 bases, there was a span of 14 bases. The receptor was isolated from a woman at least 80 years old with active or convalescent COVID-19. The J gene is TRBJ2-7, the V gene TRBV19, with D possibly being TRBD1 (6 bases). Input material: peripheral blood. The CDR3 nucleotides read TGTGCCAGTAAACAGGGCCAAGGGTACGAGCAGTACTTC. This gives the protein CASKQGQGYEQYF.